This TCR beta chain was identified in a study of blood T cell repertoires in COVID-19. Sequenced by immunoSEQ multiplex PCR; TCRdb stores in-frame clones only, minus some. This sample carries approximately 330,000 clones, 80% to 90% of them seen once, and the ten largest clones take approximately 9.9%. Germline trimming cut 1 base from V and 2 bases from J; bases unmatched to any gene: 4. Germline-derived CDR1 and CDR2 are SGHTA and FQGTGA. The CDR3 runs to 15 residues. Seattle patients were enrolled during active infection and followed longitudinally. The rearrangement links TRBV7-3 to TRBJ2-5, with 7 bases lining up with TRBD2. Sequenced material: peripheral blood. This TCR was sampled from a man aged 25 to 45 with COVID-19, enrolled during active disease. The CDR3 is CASSLKRGLQETQYF. The DNA for the CDR3 is TGTGCCAGCAGCTTAAAGCGGGGTCTACAAGAGACCCAGTACTTC.